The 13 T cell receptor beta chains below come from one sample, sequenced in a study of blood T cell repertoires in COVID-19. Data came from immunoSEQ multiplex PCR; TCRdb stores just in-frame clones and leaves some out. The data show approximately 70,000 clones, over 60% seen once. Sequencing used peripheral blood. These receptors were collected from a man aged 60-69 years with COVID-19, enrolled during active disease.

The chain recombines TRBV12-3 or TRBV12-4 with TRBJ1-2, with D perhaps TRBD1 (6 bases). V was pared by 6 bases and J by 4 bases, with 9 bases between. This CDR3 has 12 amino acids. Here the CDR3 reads CASRDSTYGYTF. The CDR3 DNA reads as TGTGCCAGCAGGGACAGCACCTATGGCTACACCTTC.

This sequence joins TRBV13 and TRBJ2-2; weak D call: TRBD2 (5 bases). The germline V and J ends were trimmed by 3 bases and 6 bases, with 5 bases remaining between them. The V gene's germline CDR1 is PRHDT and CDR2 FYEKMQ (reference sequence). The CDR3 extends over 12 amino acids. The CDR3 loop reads CASSLRAGELFF. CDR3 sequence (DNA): TGTGCCAGCAGCTTGAGGGCCGGGGAGCTGTTTTTT. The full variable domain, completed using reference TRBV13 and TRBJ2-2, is AAGVIQSPRHLIKEKRETATLKCYPIPRHDTVYWYQQGPGQDPQFLISFYEKMQSDKGSIPDRFSAQQFSDYHSELNMSSLELGDSALYFCASSLRAGELFFGEGSRLTVL.

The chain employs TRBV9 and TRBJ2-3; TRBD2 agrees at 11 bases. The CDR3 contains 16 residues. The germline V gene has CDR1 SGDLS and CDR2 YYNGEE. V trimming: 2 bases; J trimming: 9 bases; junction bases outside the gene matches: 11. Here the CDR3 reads CASSVTGTSGSVTQYF. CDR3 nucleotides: TGTGCCAGCAGCGTTACCGGGACTAGCGGCTCCGTGACGCAGTATTTT. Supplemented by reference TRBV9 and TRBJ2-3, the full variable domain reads DSGVTQTPKHLITATGQRVTLRCSPRSGDLSVYWYQQSLDQGLQFLIQYYNGEERAKGNILERFSAQQFPDLHSELNLSSLELGDSALYFCASSVTGTSGSVTQYFGPGTRLTVL.

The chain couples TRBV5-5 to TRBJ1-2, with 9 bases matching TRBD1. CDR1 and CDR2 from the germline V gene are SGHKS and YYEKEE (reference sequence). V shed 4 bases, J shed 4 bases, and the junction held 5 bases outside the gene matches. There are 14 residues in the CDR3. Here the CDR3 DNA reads TGTGCCAGCAGCGTACGACAGGGGGGCTATGGCTACACCTTC. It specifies CASSVRQGGYGYTF. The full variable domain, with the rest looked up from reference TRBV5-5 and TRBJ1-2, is DAGVTQSPTHLIKTRGQQVTLRCSPISGHKSVSWYQQVLGQGPQFIFQYYEKEERGRGNFPDRFSARQFPNYSSELNVNALLLGDSALYLCASSVRQGGYGYTFGSGTRLTVV.

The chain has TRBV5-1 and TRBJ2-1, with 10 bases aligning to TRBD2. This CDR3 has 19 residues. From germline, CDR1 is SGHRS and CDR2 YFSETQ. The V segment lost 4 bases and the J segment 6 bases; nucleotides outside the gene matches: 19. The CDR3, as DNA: TGCGCCAGCAGCCCAACCGGGGGGAGCGGGAGGGTTACCCTCAATGAGCAGTTCTTC. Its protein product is CASSPTGGSGRVTLNEQFF.

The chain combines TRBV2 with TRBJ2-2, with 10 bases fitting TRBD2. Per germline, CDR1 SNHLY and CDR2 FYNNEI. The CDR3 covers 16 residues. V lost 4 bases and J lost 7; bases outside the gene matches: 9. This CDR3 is CASSVIAGGPGGELFF. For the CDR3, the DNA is TGTGCCAGCAGTGTCATAGCGGGGGGCCCTGGCGGGGAGCTGTTTTTT.

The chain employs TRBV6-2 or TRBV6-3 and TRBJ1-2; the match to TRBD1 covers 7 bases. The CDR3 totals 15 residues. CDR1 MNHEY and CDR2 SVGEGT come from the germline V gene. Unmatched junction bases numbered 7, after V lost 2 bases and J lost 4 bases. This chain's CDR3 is CASSYDRARVYGYTF. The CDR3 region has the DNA TGTGCCAGCAGTTACGACAGGGCCAGAGTCTATGGCTACACCTTC.

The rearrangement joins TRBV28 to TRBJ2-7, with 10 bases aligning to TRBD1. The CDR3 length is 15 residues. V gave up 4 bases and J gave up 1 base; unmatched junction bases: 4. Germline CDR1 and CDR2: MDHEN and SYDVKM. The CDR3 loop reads CASSSQDRGSYEQYF. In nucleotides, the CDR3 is TGTGCCAGCAGTTCGCAGGACAGGGGGTCCTACGAGCAGTACTTC. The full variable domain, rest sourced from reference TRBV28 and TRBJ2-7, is DVKVTQSSRYLVKRTGEKVFLECVQDMDHENMFWYRQDPGLGLRLIYFSYDVKMKEKGDIPEGYSVSREKKERFSLILESASTNQTSMYLCASSSQDRGSYEQYFGPGTRLTVT.

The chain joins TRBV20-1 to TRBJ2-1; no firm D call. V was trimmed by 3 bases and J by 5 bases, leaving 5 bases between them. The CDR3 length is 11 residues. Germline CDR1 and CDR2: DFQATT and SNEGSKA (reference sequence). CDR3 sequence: CSASFHNEQFF. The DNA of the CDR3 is TGCAGTGCTAGCTTTCACAATGAGCAGTTCTTC.

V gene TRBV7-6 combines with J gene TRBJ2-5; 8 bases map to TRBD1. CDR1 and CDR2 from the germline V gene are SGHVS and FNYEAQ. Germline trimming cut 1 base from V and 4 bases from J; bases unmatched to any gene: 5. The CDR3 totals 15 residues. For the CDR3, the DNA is TGTGCCAGCAGCTTAGGTCAGGGGGCCCGAGAGACCCAGTACTTC. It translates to CASSLGQGARETQYF.

The CDR3 is CASNRPGSTDTQYF. The DNA for the CDR3 is TGTGCCAGCAACCGCCCGGGGAGCACAGATACGCAGTATTTT. V usage is TRBV2 and J usage is TRBJ2-3, with a weak D call TRBD2 (5 bases). This CDR3 comprises 14 residues. The germline V gene encodes CDR1 SNHLY and CDR2 FYNNEI. Trimming shortened V by 7 bases and J by 0 bases, and 11 bases separated the two germline ends.

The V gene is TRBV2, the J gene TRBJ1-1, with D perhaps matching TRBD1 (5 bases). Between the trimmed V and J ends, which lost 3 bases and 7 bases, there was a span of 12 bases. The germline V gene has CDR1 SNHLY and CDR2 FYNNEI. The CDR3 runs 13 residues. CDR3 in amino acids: CASSDREGDEAFF. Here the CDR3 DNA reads TGTGCCAGCAGTGACAGGGAAGGGGATGAAGCTTTCTTT. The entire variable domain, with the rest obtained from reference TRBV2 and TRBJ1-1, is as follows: EPEVTQTPSHQVTQMGQEVILRCVPISNHLYFYWYRQILGQKVEFLVSFYNNEISEKSEIFDDQFSVERPDGSNFTLKIRSTKLEDSAMYFCASSDREGDEAFFGQGTRLTVV.

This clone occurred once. Written as DNA, the CDR3 is TGTGCCAGCAGCCAAGAATTGTTAGCGGGGGGCAATGAGCAGTTCTTC. This codes for CASSQELLAGGNEQFF. The rearrangement joins TRBV4-2 to TRBJ2-1, with 10 bases that match TRBD2. CDR3 length: 16 residues. Germline-derived CDR1 and CDR2 are LGHNA and YNFKEQ. V shed 0 bases, J shed 6 bases, and the junction held 5 bases outside the gene matches.